This T cell receptor beta chain was profiled in a study of blood T cell repertoires in COVID-19. At the level of the study: Donors in the United States, Italy and Spain gave samples during acute or convalescent COVID-19. PBMCs, B-cell-depleted T cells, or T cells provided the cDNA or gDNA that made up the material.

This CDR3 contains 14 residues. CDR1 SGHTA and CDR2 FQGNSA come from the germline V gene. In the authors' workflow: Estimates of nucleated cell counts were drawn from the amplification of reference gene primers. Clones were read by immunoSEQ multiplex PCR, and TCRdb kept only the in-frame ones, dropping some. V, J and clone size reflect that table, while D and trimming were determined from the DNA. This table has some 200,000 clones, about 80% appearing once. As to this clone: Relative to the germline gene, one junction end is altered; a read error may explain this.

Sequenced material: peripheral blood. The TCR was taken from a woman aged 60-75 years with acute or convalescent COVID-19. The V gene is TRBV7-2, the J gene TRBJ2-7; 8 positions match TRBD1. In DNA form, the CDR3 reads TGTGCCAGCAGTTTAGACAGGGGACCCTACGAGCAGTACTTC. It is translated as CASSLDRGPYEQYF.